Presented here are 21 T cell receptor beta chains from one specimen sequenced in a study of shared clonotypes between healthy human individuals. Sequencing used immunoSEQ multiplex PCR; TCRdb keeps in-frame clones, though not all of them. The sample lists 2 million to 3 million clones; around 90% were seen once. Sequencing was carried out using naive CD4+ T cells sorted from blood. Indicated subset: CD45RA+ positively selected. These receptor sequences come from a man younger than 35 in good health.

The chain employs TRBV6-5 and TRBJ1-4; D might be TRBD1 (6 bases). The CDR3 sequence is 15 residues long. The germline V gene has CDR1 MNHEY and CDR2 SVGAGI. Trimming stripped 6 bases from V and 7 bases from J, with 18 bases between. The CDR3 region is CASRPRGPRGEKLFF. CDR3 nucleotide sequence: TGTGCCAGCAGACCCAGGGGTCCCAGGGGTGAAAAACTGTTTTTT.

The chain has TRBV7-2 and TRBJ2-5, with D unresolved. Trimming left V 11 bases short and J 2 bases short, with 15 bases between. There are 13 residues in the CDR3. The germline CDR1 and CDR2 sequences are SGHTA and FQGNSA. The chain's CDR3 is CAYEAAKQETQYF. The DNA for the CDR3 is TGTGCCTACGAGGCTGCTAAACAAGAGACCCAGTACTTC.

This clone was seen a single time. The chain uses TRBV6-5 and TRBJ1-2; D is unclear. From germline, CDR1 is MNHEY and CDR2 SVGAGI. Trimming shortened V by 4 bases and J by 5 bases, and 11 bases separated the two germline ends. CDR3 length: 13 residues. The CDR3 sequence is CASSLDEAYGYTF. CDR3 in DNA: TGTGCCAGCAGTTTAGACGAAGCTTATGGCTACACCTTC.

J is TRBJ1-3 and V is TRBV2; no reliable D call. CDR1 and CDR2 from the germline V gene are SNHLY and FYNNEI. The CDR3 is 14 residues long. Trimming shortened V by 0 bases and J by 2 bases, and 5 bases separated the two germline ends. In DNA form, the CDR3 reads TGTGCCAGCAGTGAAGCTGCCCCTGGAAACACCATATATTTT. Amino acid sequence: CASSEAAPGNTIYF.

Worth noting for this clone: Within the sample, other DNA sequences also encode this same CDR3. The rearrangement links TRBV19 to TRBJ2-6; D uncertain. The ends were cut back, 6 bases at V and 2 bases at J, with 5 bases in the middle. CDR3 length: 13 residues. The germline CDR1 and CDR2 sequences are LNHDA and SQIVND (reference sequence). CDR3 bases: TGTGCCAGTAGCCCCGCTGGGGCCAACGTCCTGACTTTC. Its protein product is CASSPAGANVLTF.

The chain links TRBV18 to TRBJ2-1; possibly TRBD1 for D (5 bases). This CDR3 spans 14 amino acids. Germline V gives CDR1 KGHSH, CDR2 LQKENI. Trimming took off 0 bases at V and 6 bases at J, with 9 bases between the two ends. In DNA, the CDR3 is TGTGCCAGCTCACCACCCTCGACAGCCAATGAGCAGTTCTTC. Translated, it gives CASSPPSTANEQFF.

This chain links TRBV10-2 with TRBJ1-2, with TRBD1 matching 10 bases. Germline values: CDR1 WSHSY, CDR2 SAAADI. This CDR3 is built from 13 residues. After removal of 9 bases from V and 6 bases from J, the junction contained 7 bases not matched to a gene. The CDR3: CASWDRGWNGYTF. Here the CDR3 DNA reads TGCGCCAGTTGGGACAGGGGTTGGAATGGCTACACCTTC.

About this clone: At the DNA level, this CDR3 is encoded by other sequences in the same sample as well. CDR3 region: CAISGGGNEQYF. DNA of the CDR3: TGTGCCATCAGTGGAGGGGGGAACGAGCAGTACTTC. V gene TRBV10-3 combines with J gene TRBJ2-7; D is possibly TRBD1 or TRBD2 (6 bases each). The germline V gene encodes CDR1 ENHRY and CDR2 SYGVKD. V was pared by 4 bases and J by 5 bases, with 9 bases between. The CDR3 has 12 residues.

The chain recombines TRBV10-1 with TRBJ2-1, with D perhaps matching TRBD2 (5 bases). Germline CDR1 and CDR2: WNHNN and SYGVQD (reference sequence). The ends were cut back, 10 bases at V and 0 bases at J, with 10 bases in the middle. The CDR3 totals 13 residues. Written as DNA, the CDR3 is TGCGCCACCTCGGCGGGCTCCTACAATGAGCAGTTCTTC. Translation: CATSAGSYNEQFF.

The rearrangement uses TRBV6-5 and TRBJ2-2; TRBD2 matches at 8 bases. The germline gives CDR1 MNHEY, CDR2 SVGAGI. This CDR3 has 15 amino acids. The V segment lost 6 bases and the J segment 4 bases; nucleotides outside the gene matches: 7. The CDR3 sequence: CASRRGGLGTGELFF. In nucleotides, the CDR3 is TGTGCCAGCAGACGGGGGGGGCTCGGCACCGGGGAGCTGTTTTTT.

Here the CDR3 reads CSARAGVDGYTF. As DNA, the CDR3 is TGCAGCGCCCGAGCCGGGGTGGATGGCTACACCTTC. V and J are TRBV29-1 and TRBJ1-2, with D uncertain. Germline CDR1 and CDR2: SQVTM and ANQGSEA. The CDR3 loop spans 12 amino acids. V was shortened by 7 bases and J by 6 bases, with 15 bases between the two germline ends.

Note on this clone: Distinct nucleotide sequences in the sample also encode this CDR3. The chain links TRBV28 to TRBJ2-7, with 13 nucleotides matching TRBD2. The length of the CDR3 is 14 residues. CDR1 is MDHEN, CDR2 SYDVKM, per germline. Germline trimming cut 6 bases from V and 3 bases from J; bases unmatched to any gene: 2. This CDR3 is CASSRTSGGYEQYF. DNA of the CDR3: TGTGCCAGCAGCAGGACTAGCGGGGGCTACGAGCAGTACTTC.

As concerns this clone: This sample includes further DNA sequences coding for the same CDR3. CDR3 loop: CASSYRDRGYEQYF. In DNA form, the CDR3 reads TGTGCCAGCAGTTACAGGGACAGGGGGTACGAGCAGTACTTC. The chain carries TRBV6-6 and TRBJ2-7, with 11 bases matching TRBD1. The CDR3 runs to 14 residues. Germline V gene data show CDR1 as MNHNY and CDR2 as SVGAGI (reference sequence). V gave up 2 bases and J gave up 4 bases; unmatched junction bases: 1.

Remarks on this clone: Other DNA sequences in this specimen translate into the identical CDR3. The rearrangement uses TRBV7-9 and TRBJ2-3; no clear D gene. Trimming pared 3 bases from V and 4 bases from J, leaving 8 bases between. CDR3 length: 13 amino acids. CDR1 is SEHNR and CDR2 is FQNEAQ in the germline V gene (reference sequence). CDR3 DNA: TGTGCCAGCAGCTTTCGTGGCGCAGATACGCAGTATTTT. It codes for CASSFRGADTQYF. The full variable domain, its missing parts supplied by reference TRBV7-9 and TRBJ2-3, is DTGVSQNPRHKITKRGQNVTFRCDPISEHNRLYWYRQTLGQGPEFLTYFQNEAQLEKSRLLSDRFSAERPKGSFSTLEIQRTEQGDSAMYLCASSFRGADTQYFGPGTRLTVL.

The chain uses TRBV29-1 and TRBJ2-3, with D maybe TRBD2 (5 bases). V lost 6 bases and J lost 2, with 21 bases in between. From germline, CDR1 is SQVTM and CDR2 ANQGSEA. CDR3 length: 16 amino acids. The CDR3: CSVCGLGEAFTDTQYF. CDR3 DNA sequence: TGCAGCGTCTGTGGTCTGGGAGAGGCTTTCACAGATACGCAGTATTTT.

The chain employs TRBV29-1 and TRBJ2-7; TRBD2 is a possible D gene (6 bases). The CDR3 has 12 residues. V dropped 4 bases and J dropped 6 bases, with 13 bases sitting between them. The V gene's germline CDR1 is SQVTM and CDR2 ANQGSEA. The CDR3 region has the DNA TGCAGCGTTGTGGAGGGAGTAGGCGAGCAGTACTTC. This codes for CSVVEGVGEQYF.

This clone was seen once. The chain joins TRBV4-1 to TRBJ1-3; 7 positions match TRBD1. V lost 4 bases, J lost 1 base, and 13 bases stayed unmatched. Germline CDR1 and CDR2: MGHRA and YSYEKL. This CDR3 has 18 amino acids. The DNA for the CDR3 is TGCGCCAGCAGCCCTCAGGGGGAAGGGATGGGGTCTGGAAACACCATATATTTT. Amino acids: CASSPQGEGMGSGNTIYF.

J is TRBJ2-7 and V is TRBV7-9; D is uncertain. CDR1 is SEHNR and CDR2 is FQNEAQ in the germline V gene (reference sequence). CDR3 length: 15 residues. The germline V and J ends were trimmed by 0 bases and 0 bases, with 9 bases remaining between them. The CDR3 sequence is CASSLAYSSSYEQYF. The CDR3, as DNA: TGTGCCAGCAGCTTAGCCTACTCAAGCTCCTACGAGCAGTACTTC.

This clone was counted a single time. The rearrangement links TRBV7-2 to TRBJ2-7; 7 nucleotides align to TRBD2. The junction had 14 bases not matched to a gene; V was cut back by 5 bases and J by 7 bases. The germline CDR1 and CDR2 sequences are SGHTA and FQGNSA. The CDR3 totals 15 residues. DNA of the CDR3: TGTGCCAGCAGCCTCTCCCTTGCGGGAGAGGGTGAGCAGTACTTC. Translated, it gives CASSLSLAGEGEQYF.

This rearrangement joins TRBV19 to TRBJ2-7, with TRBD2 as a possible D gene (5 bases). Germline-derived CDR1 and CDR2 are LNHDA and SQIVND (reference sequence). CDR3 length: 15 residues. Trimming shortened V by 5 bases and J by 5 bases, and 19 bases separated the two germline ends. The CDR3 DNA reads TGTGCCAGTAGTGATCTAGCAGGTGGTTTCAACGAGCAGTACTTC. It is translated as CASSDLAGGFNEQYF.

The V gene is TRBV28, the J gene TRBJ1-2; D ambiguous. Trimming removed 2 bases at V and 7 bases at J, with 14 bases between. The CDR3 loop spans 14 amino acids. The germline V gene has CDR1 MDHEN and CDR2 SYDVKM. The CDR3 is CASSLRVRVSGYTF. The CDR3 coding sequence is TGTGCCAGCAGTTTACGGGTACGGGTGAGTGGCTACACCTTC.